Shown below are 24 T cell receptor beta chains from a single sample sequenced in a study of cytomegalovirus exposure and HLA in healthy donors. PCR involved 60 Vbeta and 13 Jbeta primers. The table came from immunoSEQ multiplex PCR; TCRdb's copy has only in-frame clones and leaves some out. Its listing shows under 200,000 clones. Source material: PBMCs. The origin of the receptors is a woman younger than 30 in good health and CMV-seropositive.

V usage is TRBV21-1 and J usage is TRBJ2-5; the table's D gene call, TRBD2, was not cross checked with the DNA. TRBV21-1 is marked as a pseudogene. CDR3 length: 16 residues. CDR3 protein: CASSTVFGGYQETQYF. For the CDR3, the DNA is TGTGCCAGCAGCACTGTCTTCGGGGGGTACCAAGAGACCCAGTACTTC.

The genes are TRBV4-3 and TRBJ1-2; maybe TRBD1 (6 bases). Trimming removed 0 bases at V and 4 bases at J, with 9 bases between. Per germline, CDR1 LGHNA and CDR2 YSLEER. CDR3 length: 14 amino acids. The CDR3 DNA sequence: TGCGCCAGCAGCCAAGATCAGGGGAGCTATGGCTACACCTTC. Protein product: CASSQDQGSYGYTF.

The chain combines TRBV7-2 with TRBJ1-2; 12 nucleotides match TRBD1. V gave up 1 base and J gave up 4 bases; unmatched junction bases: 10. Germline CDR1 reads SGHTA; CDR2 reads FQGNSA. The CDR3 length is 18 residues. The CDR3 DNA is TGTGCCAGCAGCTTAGTTGGAGCGGGACAGGGGGCGGGCTATGGCTACACCTTC. It is translated as CASSLVGAGQGAGYGYTF. Drawing the rest from reference TRBV7-2 and TRBJ1-2, the complete variable domain is GAGVSQSPSNKVTEKGKDVELRCDPISGHTALYWYRQSLGQGLEFLIYFQGNSAPDKSGLPSDRFSAERTGGSVSTLTIQRTQQEDSAVYLCASSLVGAGQGAGYGYTFGSGTRLTVV.

J is TRBJ2-3 and V is TRBV28, with 8 bases fitting TRBD2. The length of the CDR3 is 16 residues. Trimming removed 3 bases from V and 8 bases from J; junction bases left unmatched: 13. Per the germline V gene, CDR1 is MDHEN and CDR2 is SYDVKM. This CDR3 reads CASSFVSGRRGFTQYF. The DNA of the CDR3 is TGTGCCAGCAGTTTCGTGAGCGGGAGAAGAGGGTTTACGCAGTATTTT.

About this clone itself: The same CDR3 is also encoded by other DNA sequences in this sample. V is TRBV7-9 and J is TRBJ2-7, with D hard to call. This CDR3 spans 11 amino acids. Trimming cost V 5 bases and J 1 base, with 3 bases left between them. Germline CDR1 reads SEHNR; CDR2 reads FQNEAQ (reference sequence). The CDR3 sequence is CASSLSYEQYF. The CDR3 DNA is TGTGCCAGCAGCCTTTCCTACGAGCAGTACTTC.

The chain has TRBV9 and TRBJ1-2, with 9 bases fitting TRBD1. The CDR3 covers 14 residues. Germline loops: CDR1 SGDLS, CDR2 YYNGEE. Unmatched junction bases numbered 6, after V lost 0 bases and J lost 9 bases. In nucleotides, the CDR3 is TGTGCCAGCAGCGTAGCTCGGGACAGGGCCCGCTACACCTTC. This encodes CASSVARDRARYTF.

The chain couples TRBV5-1 to TRBJ2-7, with a weak D call TRBD2 (6 bases). The CDR3 consists of 18 residues. V was pared by 0 bases and J by 1 base, with 20 bases between. CDR1 and CDR2 from the germline V gene are SGHRS and YFSETQ. CDR3 sequence reads: CASSLGASVRGGSYEQYF. In nucleotides, the CDR3 is TGCGCCAGCAGCTTGGGTGCAAGCGTAAGGGGAGGATCCTACGAGCAGTACTTC.

The V and J genes are TRBV9 and TRBJ2-5; TRBD2 agrees at 8 bases. The germline V gene encodes CDR1 SGDLS and CDR2 YYNGEE. This CDR3 is 13 amino acids long. V shed 7 bases, J shed 5 bases, and the junction held 7 bases outside the gene matches. The CDR3: CASSSGGGETQYF. DNA of the CDR3: TGTGCCAGCTCATCGGGAGGGGGGGAGACCCAGTACTTC.

This chain links TRBV5-1 with TRBJ1-4; 7 positions agree with TRBD1. This CDR3 contains 14 residues. J gave up 8 bases and V 2 bases, and 6 bases lay outside the gene matches. The germline V gene has CDR1 SGHRS and CDR2 YFSETQ. CDR3 region: CASSLTGDKEKLFF. CDR3 nucleotides: TGCGCCAGCAGCTTAACAGGGGATAAAGAAAAACTGTTTTTT.

The CDR3 sequence is CASSQELAGGPGAGELFF. The CDR3 DNA is TGTGCCAGCAGCCAAGAACTAGCGGGAGGGCCCGGGGCCGGGGAGCTGTTTTTT. V gene TRBV4-2 combines with J gene TRBJ2-2; 13 bases line up with TRBD2. The length of the CDR3 is 18 residues. In germline, CDR1 is LGHNA, CDR2 YNFKEQ. Losses at the gene ends were 0 bases for V and 6 bases for J; bases not matched to a gene: 7.

The chain uses TRBV6-5 and TRBJ2-7, with TRBD2 matching 11 bases. V lost 5 bases and J lost 5; bases outside the gene matches: 8. CDR3 size: 15 residues. CDR1 and CDR2 from the germline V gene are MNHEY and SVGAGI. CDR3 in DNA: TGTGCCAGCAGTACCGTAGCGGGAGGGCACCACGAGCAGTACTTC. This translates into CASSTVAGGHHEQYF.

J is TRBJ2-3 and V is TRBV5-6; 11 nucleotides agree with TRBD2. Germline lookup yields CDR1 SGHDT and CDR2 YYEEEE. This CDR3 has 17 residues. V dropped 2 bases and J dropped 1; count of bases not matched to a gene: 6. The CDR3 sequence is CASSFRTSGLRTDTQYF. The CDR3 bases are TGTGCCAGCAGCTTTAGGACTAGCGGGTTACGCACAGATACGCAGTATTTT.

The chain joins TRBV2 to TRBJ1-1; D unresolved. The CDR3 is made up of 19 amino acids. Germline loops: CDR1 SNHLY, CDR2 FYNNEI. Trimming took off 3 bases at V and 1 base at J, with 24 bases between the two ends. The CDR3 nucleotides are TGTGCCAGCAGTGACCGGAGGAGCCCAGTGAGATGGGGGAACACTGAAGCTTTCTTT. Protein sequence: CASSDRRSPVRWGNTEAFF.

The rearrangement uses TRBV11-3 and TRBJ2-3; 11 bases are shared with TRBD2. In germline, CDR1 is SGHNT, CDR2 YENEEA. Germline trimming cut 3 bases from V and 1 base from J; bases unmatched to any gene: 3. The CDR3 covers 16 residues. The CDR3 DNA sequence: TGTGCCAGCAGCTTCGCACTAGCGGGGGGCACAGATACGCAGTATTTT. It specifies CASSFALAGGTDTQYF.

The V call is TRBV2, the J call TRBJ2-4; TRBD2 might be the D (5 bases). Trimming pared 7 bases from V and 0 bases from J, leaving 10 bases between. The length of the CDR3 is 14 residues. Germline V gene lookup returns CDR1 SNHLY and CDR2 FYNNEI. The CDR3 DNA follows: TGTGCCAGCAAACTAGACTTAGCCAAAAACATTCAGTACTTC. This encodes CASKLDLAKNIQYF.

V gene TRBV6-7 combines with J gene TRBJ2-7; TRBD2 matches 10 bases. TRBV6-7 is labeled an ORF, and its function is uncertain. The CDR3 covers 15 residues. V lost 5 bases to trimming and J lost 2 bases; unmatched junction nucleotides: 6. This CDR3 is CASSPSGSHPYEQYF. CDR3 bases: TGTGCCAGCAGTCCTAGCGGGAGTCATCCCTACGAGCAGTACTTC.

V usage is TRBV7-9 and J usage is TRBJ1-2, with D unresolved. The germline V and J ends were trimmed by 4 bases and 6 bases, with 12 bases remaining between them. Germline V gene data show CDR1 as SEHNR and CDR2 as FQNEAQ (reference sequence). The CDR3 is 13 amino acids. CDR3 in DNA: TGTGCCAGCAGCTCGCCGGGAGGTCATGGCTACACCTTC. This sequence encodes CASSSPGGHGYTF.

The V call is TRBV5-6, the J call TRBJ2-7, with D maybe TRBD2 (5 bases). Per germline, CDR1 SGHDT and CDR2 YYEEEE. Trimming cost V 4 bases and J 3 bases, with 14 bases left between them. This CDR3 spans 14 amino acids. The CDR3 reads CASSKPGEHYEQYF. The CDR3 DNA reads TGTGCCAGCAGCAAACCCGGGGAACACTACGAGCAGTACTTC.

V and J are TRBV6-6 and TRBJ1-5, with 8 bases fitting TRBD1. The CDR3 totals 13 residues. The V gene end was trimmed by 10 bases and the J gene end by 4 bases; junction bases not matched to a gene: 6. CDR1 and CDR2 from the germline V gene are MNHNY and SVGAGI (reference sequence). The CDR3 loop reads CATEDRANQPQHF. Written as DNA, the CDR3 is TGTGCCACCGAGGACAGGGCAAATCAGCCCCAGCATTTT.

This sequence joins TRBV11-3 and TRBJ1-5, with a possible D match to TRBD1 (5 bases). The germline V gene encodes CDR1 SGHNT and CDR2 YENEEA. The CDR3 is 17 amino acids. Between the trimmed V and J ends, which lost 1 base and 4 bases, there was a span of 17 bases. The CDR3 nucleotides read TGTGCCAGCAGCTTAGTGGGGGAAGCGGGGGATAATCAGCCCCAGCATTTT. This gives the protein CASSLVGEAGDNQPQHF.

The chain is built from TRBV7-9 and TRBJ1-1; possible D gene TRBD1, 5 bases. V was clipped by 5 bases and J by 1 base, with 23 bases between them. Germline lookup yields CDR1 SEHNR and CDR2 FQNEAQ (reference sequence). The CDR3 has 18 residues. The CDR3 DNA is TGTGCCAGCAGCCTTAGACTAAGGCGGGACGCAAAGAACACTGAAGCTTTCTTT. Translating gives CASSLRLRRDAKNTEAFF. Full variable domain (missing parts from reference TRBV7-9 and TRBJ1-1): DTGVSQNPRHKITKRGQNVTFRCDPISEHNRLYWYRQTLGQGPEFLTYFQNEAQLEKSRLLSDRFSAERPKGSFSTLEIQRTEQGDSAMYLCASSLRLRRDAKNTEAFFGQGTRLTVV.

The gene calls are TRBV2 and TRBJ1-3, with D uncertain. The V gene lost 3 bases and the J gene lost 0 bases, with 9 bases spanning the gap. The CDR3 is 15 residues long. Germline-derived CDR1 and CDR2 are SNHLY and FYNNEI. This CDR3 is CASSEVSGSGNTIYF. The CDR3 DNA sequence: TGTGCCAGCAGTGAGGTGTCGGGCTCTGGAAACACCATATATTTT.

V usage is TRBV5-1 and J usage is TRBJ1-2; TRBD1 agrees at 7 bases. CDR3 size: 13 residues. J was trimmed by 4 bases and V by 5 bases; bases with no gene match: 5. The germline V gene has CDR1 SGHRS and CDR2 YFSETQ. The CDR3 DNA follows: TGCGCCAGCAGTCCCCGACAGGGCTATGGCTACACCTTC. Translation: CASSPRQGYGYTF. Drawing the rest from reference TRBV5-1 and TRBJ1-2, the complete variable domain is KAGVTQTPRYLIKTRGQQVTLSCSPISGHRSVSWYQQTPGQGLQFLFEYFSETQRNKGNFPGRFSGRQFSNSRSEMNVSTLELGDSALYLCASSPRQGYGYTFGSGTRLTVV.

The V call is TRBV5-1, the J call TRBJ1-1; D unclear. This CDR3 spans 13 amino acids. Trimming removed 2 bases at V and 4 bases at J, with 9 bases between. CDR1 is SGHRS and CDR2 is YFSETQ in the germline V gene. The CDR3 sequence is CASSLGGGTEAFF. For the CDR3, the DNA is TGCGCCAGCAGCTTAGGAGGAGGCACTGAAGCTTTCTTT. The full variable domain, completed using reference TRBV5-1 and TRBJ1-1, is KAGVTQTPRYLIKTRGQQVTLSCSPISGHRSVSWYQQTPGQGLQFLFEYFSETQRNKGNFPGRFSGRQFSNSRSEMNVSTLELGDSALYLCASSLGGGTEAFFGQGTRLTVV.